The 25 T cell receptor beta chains listed next were all sequenced from one sample in a study of blood T cell repertoires in COVID-19. Clones were read by immunoSEQ multiplex PCR, and TCRdb kept only the in-frame ones, dropping some. The sample yields under 350,000 clones, nearly 90% seen once. Material for sequencing was peripheral blood. These receptors were obtained from a woman aged 25 to 39 with COVID-19, enrolled during active disease.

The genes are TRBV10-3 and TRBJ2-1; possible D gene TRBD1, 7 bases. This CDR3 region has 13 residues. The germline V gene encodes CDR1 ENHRY and CDR2 SYGVKD. Trimming left V 10 bases short and J 9 bases short, with 19 bases between. The CDR3 reads CATADREASEQFF. Written as DNA, the CDR3 is TGTGCCACCGCAGACAGGGAGGCGTCTGAGCAGTTCTTC.

CDR3 in DNA: TGTGCCACCCTAGGACAGGGGGCGGGTGCAGCTAATGAAAAACTGTTTTTT. It encodes CATLGQGAGAANEKLFF. The chain joins TRBV19 to TRBJ1-4; 11 bases are shared with TRBD1. V lost 10 bases to trimming and J lost 3 bases; unmatched junction nucleotides: 13. CDR1 LNHDA and CDR2 SQIVND come from the germline V gene (reference sequence). CDR3 length: 17 residues.

The chain links TRBV6-6 to TRBJ2-1; TRBD1 might be the D (6 bases). The germline V gene encodes CDR1 MNHNY and CDR2 SVGAGI (reference sequence). This CDR3 has 15 amino acids. The V gene lost 2 bases and the J gene lost 7 bases, with 15 bases spanning the gap. CDR3 amino acids: CASSYDRLAANEQFF. CDR3 nucleotide sequence: TGTGCCAGCAGTTACGACAGGTTGGCAGCAAATGAGCAGTTCTTC.

The rearrangement uses TRBV2 and TRBJ2-1; 7 bases map to TRBD1. The CDR3 length is 15 residues. The germline CDR1 and CDR2 sequences are SNHLY and FYNNEI. J was trimmed by 0 bases and V by 4 bases; bases with no gene match: 3. CDR3: CASSVQGLSYNEQFF. CDR3 sequence (DNA): TGTGCCAGCAGTGTACAGGGGCTCTCCTACAATGAGCAGTTCTTC.

The chain couples TRBV18 to TRBJ1-2, with 7 bases fitting TRBD1. Germline CDR1 and CDR2: KGHSH and LQKENI. This CDR3 comprises 15 residues. Losses at the gene ends were 3 bases for V and 4 bases for J; bases not matched to a gene: 8. CDR3: CASSPEGGIGYGYTF. The CDR3 DNA is TGTGCCAGCTCACCTGAAGGGGGCATCGGCTATGGCTACACCTTC.

The chain uses TRBV12-3 or TRBV12-4 and TRBJ2-3; tentative D call: TRBD2 (5 bases). V lost 3 bases, J lost 11 bases, and 15 bases lay in between. The CDR3 totals 13 residues. The DNA of the CDR3 is TGTGCCAGCAGTTTTTCACGGGGATCCGGGCAGTATTTT. This encodes CASSFSRGSGQYF.

The genes are TRBV2 and TRBJ1-2; D is perhaps TRBD1 (6 bases). Trimming pared 1 base from V and 8 bases from J, leaving 8 bases between. Germline CDR1 reads SNHLY; CDR2 reads FYNNEI. The CDR3 totals 12 residues. CDR3 nucleotide sequence: TGTGCCAGCAGTGAAGTCAGGGGCGGCTACACCTTC. Its translation: CASSEVRGGYTF.

This chain joins TRBV11-2 and TRBJ2-7; 7 nucleotides align to TRBD1. The CDR3 loop spans 14 amino acids. Germline lookup yields CDR1 SGHAT and CDR2 FQNNGV. V shed 5 bases and J 5 bases; nucleotides not matched to a gene: 9. CDR3 amino acids: CASSPQTGSHEQYV. The DNA for the CDR3 is TGTGCCAGCAGCCCCCAGACAGGGTCCCACGAGCAGTACGTC.

The chain carries TRBV7-2 and TRBJ2-3, with 11 bases identical to TRBD2. The length of the CDR3 is 14 residues. The V and J ends lost 5 bases and 6 bases, in that order; junction bases with no gene match: 4. From germline, CDR1 is SGHTA and CDR2 FQGNSA. CDR3 coding DNA: TGTGCCAGCAGCAAACTAGCGGGGGTGGATACGCAGTATTTT. Amino acids: CASSKLAGVDTQYF.

The genes are TRBV15 and TRBJ1-2; the D gene is possibly TRBD1 (6 bases). The germline CDR1 and CDR2 sequences are LNHNV and YYDKDF (reference sequence). V was clipped by 4 bases and J by 4 bases, with 13 bases between them. The CDR3 is 14 amino acids. The chain's CDR3 is CATSTGRGAYGYTF. The CDR3 DNA sequence: TGTGCCACCAGCACCGGGCGGGGGGCCTATGGCTACACCTTC.

The rearrangement joins TRBV5-1 to TRBJ2-3; 10 bases are a match to TRBD2. Germline lookup yields CDR1 SGHRS and CDR2 YFSETQ. J gave up 7 bases and V 4 bases, and 9 bases lay outside the gene matches. CDR3 length: 15 residues. The CDR3 loop is CASSLTAGGPYTQYF. In DNA, the CDR3 is TGCGCCAGCAGCCTGACAGCGGGGGGGCCTTATACGCAGTATTTT.

The rearrangement joins TRBV11-2 to TRBJ1-1; 7 bases line up with TRBD1. This CDR3 spans 15 amino acids. The junction had 8 bases not matched to a gene; V was cut back by 6 bases and J by 1 base. CDR1 and CDR2 from the germline V gene are SGHAT and FQNNGV. CDR3 sequence reads: CASSILTGRNTEAFF. The CDR3 DNA is TGTGCCAGCAGTATCCTGACAGGGCGGAACACTGAAGCTTTCTTT.

The chain has TRBV18 and TRBJ1-1; D is perhaps TRBD1 (6 bases). V lost 0 bases and J 0 bases, leaving 14 bases between the germline ends. Germline lookup yields CDR1 KGHSH and CDR2 LQKENI. CDR3 length equals 17 residues. CDR3 in amino acids: CASSPPGTDSLNTEAFF. In DNA, the CDR3 is TGTGCCAGCTCACCACCGGGTACGGACAGTCTGAACACTGAAGCTTTCTTT.

This clone showed up just once. The chain combines TRBV6-5 with TRBJ2-1; D gene unclear. The CDR3 covers 12 residues. The V end lost 5 bases, the J end lost 2 bases, and 4 bases lay between the germline ends. Per the germline V gene, CDR1 is MNHEY and CDR2 is SVGAGI. CDR3 coding DNA: TGTGCCAGCAGTATCACCTACAATGAGCAGTTCTTC. It specifies CASSITYNEQFF.

This chain links TRBV14 with TRBJ1-4; no reliable D call. CDR1 is SGHDN and CDR2 is FVKESK in the germline V gene. The CDR3 consists of 13 residues. The V end lost 5 bases, the J end lost 11 bases, and 15 bases lay between the germline ends. CDR3 region: CASSAREGEKLFF. As DNA, the CDR3 is TGTGCCAGCAGCGCCCGGGAGGGTGAGAAACTGTTTTTT.

V usage is TRBV19 and J usage is TRBJ1-5; no firm D call. V dropped 1 base and J dropped 6 bases, with 7 bases sitting between them. The germline V gene encodes CDR1 LNHDA and CDR2 SQIVND (reference sequence). The CDR3 has 13 amino acids. The CDR3 sequence: CASSIALSQPQHF. The CDR3 nucleotides are TGTGCCAGTAGTATAGCCCTAAGTCAGCCCCAGCATTTT.

A note on this clone: The sample contains more than one DNA sequence encoding this CDR3. CDR3 sequence: CATSDPGQGTDTQYF. CDR3 sequence (DNA): TGTGCCACCAGTGACCCGGGACAGGGAACAGATACGCAGTATTTT. The chain has TRBV24-1 and TRBJ2-3; 9 nucleotides agree with TRBD1. The length of the CDR3 is 15 residues. V was clipped by 4 bases and J by 3 bases; unmatched bases: 4. Germline-derived CDR1 and CDR2 are KGHDR and SFDVKD.

The chain links TRBV7-8 to TRBJ2-2; 8 nucleotides match TRBD2. The CDR3 is 17 amino acids. The V gene's germline CDR1 is SGHVS and CDR2 FQNEAQ. V lost 2 bases and J lost 4; bases outside the gene matches: 9. The chain's CDR3 is CASSLPLSGGSTGELFF. The CDR3 coding sequence is TGTGCCAGCAGCTTACCCCTGAGCGGGGGTAGCACCGGGGAGCTGTTTTTT.

V gene TRBV7-3 combines with J gene TRBJ2-5; tentatively, D is TRBD1 (5 bases). The germline V gene encodes CDR1 SGHTA and CDR2 FQGTGA. V was pared by 5 bases and J by 1 base, with 8 bases between. The CDR3 has 13 amino acids. CDR3: CASSMTAQETQYF. For the CDR3, the DNA is TGTGCCAGCAGCATGACAGCCCAAGAGACCCAGTACTTC.

This clone appeared a few times. V is TRBV7-2 and J is TRBJ2-1; 9 bases map to TRBD2. The trim removed 1 base at V and 0 bases at J, leaving 10 bases unmatched. This CDR3 region has 19 residues. Germline CDR1 reads SGHTA; CDR2 reads FQGNSA. The CDR3 protein is CASSLGGLAGRYSYNEQFF. The CDR3 nucleotides are TGTGCCAGCAGCTTAGGGGGGCTAGCGGGGAGGTACTCCTACAATGAGCAGTTCTTC.

V gene TRBV28 combines with J gene TRBJ1-2; 8 bases agree with TRBD1. The CDR3 covers 17 residues. The V and J ends lost 7 bases and 7 bases, in that order; junction bases with no gene match: 20. Germline assignment: CDR1 MDHEN and CDR2 SYDVKM. CDR3 region: CASTAGGPRTGWFGYTF. CDR3 bases: TGTGCCAGCACCGCGGGCGGCCCCCGGACAGGGTGGTTTGGCTACACCTTC.

The rearrangement uses TRBV5-1 and TRBJ1-5; TRBD1 might be the D (5 bases). This CDR3 comprises 13 residues. V gave up 0 bases and J gave up 5 bases, with 6 bases separating them. Looked up from germline, CDR1 is SGHRS and CDR2 is YFSETQ. The CDR3 loop reads CASSLAGYQPQHF. CDR3 nucleotide sequence: TGCGCCAGCAGCTTGGCAGGGTATCAGCCCCAGCATTTT.

This chain connects TRBV6-2 or TRBV6-3 to TRBJ1-2; D possibly corresponds to TRBD1 (5 bases). Germline assignment: CDR1 MNHEY and CDR2 SVGEGT. Trimming removed 5 bases at V and 2 bases at J, with 18 bases between. The CDR3 loop spans 16 amino acids. The CDR3 spells CASSPTSLTENYGYTF. The CDR3 DNA is TGTGCCAGCAGTCCGACTTCATTGACAGAGAACTATGGCTACACCTTC.

The J gene is TRBJ1-2, the V gene TRBV5-4; 10 nucleotides line up with TRBD1. J was trimmed by 1 base and V by 3 bases; bases with no gene match: 15. Germline V gene data show CDR1 as SGHNT and CDR2 as YYREEE (reference sequence). There are 19 residues in the CDR3. CDR3 DNA sequence: TGTGCCAGCAGCTCCAGGGACAGGGGACTCGCAAACCTTAACTATGGCTACACCTTC. Translating it yields CASSSRDRGLANLNYGYTF.

The J gene is TRBJ1-1, the V gene TRBV5-5; D gene uncertain. CDR1 and CDR2 (germline): SGHKS, YYEKEE (reference sequence). This CDR3 is built from 13 residues. V was shortened by 0 bases and J by 6 bases, with 9 bases between the two germline ends. CDR3 sequence: CASSLERTSEAFF. CDR3 coding DNA: TGTGCCAGCAGCTTGGAGAGAACCTCTGAAGCTTTCTTT.